This T cell receptor (beta chain) originates from a study of regulatory T cells in long-lasting Graves disease. Time point denoted: newly diagnosed GD, antithyroid drugs for less than 3 months. Isolated PBMC RNA provided the starting material for the TCR library. Graves' disease diagnosis followed American Thyroid Association guidelines. Per the germline V gene, CDR1 is ENHRY and CDR2 is SYGVKD. The CDR3 consists of 17 residues. After removal of 5 bases from V and 5 bases from J, the junction contained 14 bases not matched to a gene. With iRepertoire HTBI primers and Arm-PCR of CDR3 regions, TCR beta libraries were built. MiXCR, run by TCRdb on the multiplex PCR reads, gives a single entry per CDR3 protein. The table lists 200,000 to 250,000 distinct CDR3 sequences, roughly 18% of them singletons. The data were also submitted as part of a second study, on T cells in Graves' hyperthyroidism and ophthalmopathy. As that report states: Graves' hyperthyroidism is called stable when ophthalmopathy does not progress within 18 months.

The chain has TRBV10-3 and TRBJ2-5, with 10 bases lining up with TRBD2. The starting material was peripheral blood mononuclear cells (PBMCs), obtained at new diagnosis, from a patient treated with antithyroid drugs. The TCR originated in a woman aged 25-40 years with Graves disease. As DNA, the CDR3 is TGTGCCATCAGTCCTCCGGGGAGCGGGAGGGCCGCGGAGACCCAGTACTTC. Protein: CAISPPGSGRAAETQYF.